Listed below are T cell receptor beta chains from one sample, sequenced in a study of cytomegalovirus exposure and HLA in healthy donors. The data were produced by immunoSEQ multiplex PCR, yet TCRdb's version contains in-frame clones alone and is incomplete. Altogether over 70,000 clones are present, roughly 80% being singletons, with the ten largest covering roughly 32%. Sequenced material: PBMCs. All receptors come from a man in his fifties in good health and CMV-seropositive. The CDR3 runs from the conserved cysteine through the conserved F or W. A D gene is named only where the DNA matches it firmly. Where a row states a size, it is once, few, many or the class of an expanded clone; other rows omit it.

v_gene,abundance,d_gene,j_gene,CDR3nt,CDR3aa
TRBV5-1,-,-,TRBJ1-4,TGCGCCAGCAGCTTGGGGCAGAATGAAAAACTGTTTTTT,CASSLGQNEKLFF
TRBV5-4,-,TRBD2,TRBJ2-3,TGTGCCAGCAACTCGGCTGGCGGGAGGGTCGATACGCAGTATTTT,CASNSAGGRVDTQYF
TRBV5-1,-,TRBD2,TRBJ2-1,TGCGCCTCCCAAGGTACATTAGCGGGAGGAAATGAGCAGTTCTTC,CASQGTLAGGNEQFF
TRBV7-2,-,TRBD2,TRBJ2-7,TGTGCCAGCAGCCCGGGGGGTGACTCCTACGAGCAGTACTTC,CASSPGGDSYEQYF
TRBV25-1,-,TRBD2,TRBJ2-7,TGTGCCAGCAGTGATACTAGCGGGATTGCCTACGAGCAGTACTTC,CASSDTSGIAYEQYF
TRBV13,-,-,TRBJ1-2,TGTGCCAGCAATAGTCCTGACTACAACACTATGGGCTACACCTTC,CASNSPDYNTMGYTF
TRBV5-1,-,TRBD1,TRBJ1-5,TGCGCCAGCAGCTTTACAGGGGACGGTCAGCCCCAGCATTTT,CASSFTGDGQPQHF
TRBV2,-,TRBD2,TRBJ2-2,TGTGCCAGCCAGGGAGGGGTGGGCAACACCGGGGAGCTGTTTTTT,CASQGGVGNTGELFF
TRBV7-9,few,-,TRBJ1-2,TGTGCCAGCAGCTTGCCTCGGGGAAACTATGGCTACACCTTC,CASSLPRGNYGYTF
TRBV29-1,-,-,TRBJ1-1,TGCAGCGTGGTCAGCGAGATGAACACTGAAGCTTTCTTT,CSVVSEMNTEAFF
TRBV7-9,-,-,TRBJ2-1,TGTGCCAGCAGGGGGGACACCAGCTCCTACAATGAGCAGTTCTTC,CASRGDTSSYNEQFF
TRBV18,-,-,TRBJ1-2,TGTGCCAGCTCACCTCCCGGGGAGTATCATGGCTACACCTTC,CASSPPGEYHGYTF
TRBV11-3,-,-,TRBJ2-1,TGTGCCAGCAGCTTAGGGTCACTAGAAAATGAGCAGTTCTTC,CASSLGSLENEQFF
TRBV11-3,-,TRBD2,TRBJ2-1,TGTGCCAGCAGCTTAGGGGCGGGAGAAAGCAATGAGCAGTTCTTC,CASSLGAGESNEQFF
TRBV11-3,-,-,TRBJ2-5,TGTGCCAGCAGCTTAGGCCCCCAGGGAGGTGTTGAGACCCAGTACTTC,CASSLGPQGGVETQYF
TRBV6-5,few,-,TRBJ1-3,TGTGCCAGCAGTTACAACGGCGGGAACACCATATATTTT,CASSYNGGNTIYF
TRBV10-1,-,-,TRBJ2-7,TGCGCCAGCATATCTCCCCCCCTCTCCTACGAGCAGTACTTC,CASISPPLSYEQYF
TRBV29-1,-,TRBD1,TRBJ2-1,TGCAGCGATGTTCTACCCGGCCCGGGACAGGGATGGGTTAACCTCTTC,CSDVLPGPGQGWVNLF
TRBV11-2,-,-,TRBJ2-7,TGTGCCAGCAGCTTCGGGACATCCTACGAGCAGTACTTC,CASSFGTSYEQYF
TRBV27,few,TRBD1,TRBJ1-1,TGTGCCAGCAGTGCGACAGGGGGCACTGAAGCTTTCTTT,CASSATGGTEAFF
TRBV23-1,-,-,TRBJ2-3,TGCGCCAGTTCCGCTCCGGCAGGGCGCACAGATACGCAGTATTTT,CASSAPAGRTDTQYF
TRBV2,few,TRBD2,TRBJ2-1,TGTGCCAGCAGGCTACTAGCGGACAATGAGCAGTTCTTC,CASRLLADNEQFF